Listed below are T cell receptor beta chains from one sample, sequenced in a study of PD-L1 blockade in urothelial cancer. Method: immunoSEQ multiplex PCR; TCRdb's copy keeps in-frame clones and lacks some. Among tens of thousands of clones listed, about 90% were seen once. The sequencing used PBMCs, collected around atezolizumab (anti-PD-L1) treatment. These receptor sequences come from a man aged 65-85 years with urothelial cancer. Each CDR3 is given with its conserved first and last residue. Each record gives: V gene, clone size, D gene, J gene, CDR3 length, CDR3 DNA, CDR3 protein. D genes are given only for firm matches. Some rows mark clone size as missing; the rest say once, few, many or name a class of expanded clone.

TRBV10-3	few	.	TRBJ1-4	12	TGTGCCATCAGTGATAGATATGAAAAACTGTTTTTT	CAISDRYEKLFF
TRBV27	.	.	TRBJ2-7	16	TGTGCCAGCAGTTTATCGATGGCAGATATATCCTACGAGCAGTACTTC	CASSLSMADISYEQYF
TRBV6-1	.	TRBD1	TRBJ2-7	15	TGTGCCAGCAGCCTCGGACAGGGTGGATCCTACGAGCAGTACTTC	CASSLGQGGSYEQYF
TRBV2	.	TRBD2	TRBJ2-6	16	TGTGCCAGCAGTGGTGGGAGGGTTCCTGGGGCCAACGTCCTGACTTTC	CASSGGRVPGANVLTF
TRBV5-8	few	.	TRBJ1-1	11	TGTGCCAGCAGCTTCCGACATGAAGCTTTCTTT	CASSFRHEAFF
TRBV10-3	.	.	TRBJ2-7	12	TGTGCCATAGGCCCAGGGGCCTACGAGCAGTACTTC	CAIGPGAYEQYF
TRBV9	.	TRBD2	TRBJ2-7	16	TGTGCCAGCAGCGTAGCGGCGGGAGGGAAATCCTACGAGCAGTACTTC	CASSVAAGGKSYEQYF
TRBV28	.	.	TRBJ2-2	15	TGTGCCAGCAGTTTAGGAGGGACCAACACCGGGGAGCTGTTTTTT	CASSLGGTNTGELFF
TRBV11-2	few	TRBD1	TRBJ2-7	15	TGTGCCAGCAGCCACAACAGGGGGACCTCCTACGAGCAGTACTTC	CASSHNRGTSYEQYF
TRBV12-5	.	TRBD1	TRBJ1-5	14	TGTGCTAGTCGGGACAGGGATAGCAATCAGCCCCAGCATTTT	CASRDRDSNQPQHF
TRBV28	.	TRBD1	TRBJ1-4	15	TGTGCCAGCAGTTTATCCGGGACAGGGAATGAAAAACTGTTTTTT	CASSLSGTGNEKLFF
TRBV11-2	.	TRBD2	TRBJ2-1	15	TGTGCCAGCAGCCCGGGACTACCCTCCTACAATGAGCAGTTCTTC	CASSPGLPSYNEQFF
TRBV9	.	.	TRBJ2-2	17	TGTGCCAGCAGCGTAGAGAGGGAGGGGGAGACGGTCGGGGAGCTGTTTTTT	CASSVEREGETVGELFF
TRBV2	.	.	TRBJ2-3	12	TGTGCCAGCAGTCTTATGTCCGATACGCAGTATTTT	CASSLMSDTQYF
TRBV9	.	.	TRBJ2-2	15	TGTGCCAGCAGCGTAGAGGGGGTGGGCACCGGGGAGCTGTTTTTT	CASSVEGVGTGELFF
TRBV9	once	TRBD1	TRBJ1-4	16	TGTGCCAGCAGCGTGGGTGGAGGGGGCGCCGGTGAAAAACTGTTTTTT	CASSVGGGGAGEKLFF
TRBV12-5	.	TRBD1	TRBJ2-2	15	TGTGCTAGTGCCCCGGACAGGGGGCTTACCGGGGAGCTGTTTTTT	CASAPDRGLTGELFF
TRBV6-1	.	.	TRBJ1-2	11	TGTGCCACCACGCGAGACTATGGCTACACCTTC	CATTRDYGYTF
TRBV19	.	.	TRBJ1-2	13	TGTGCCAGTAGTATCATGACAGGCGGAGGCTACACCTTC	CASSIMTGGGYTF
TRBV6-1	.	.	TRBJ2-1	15	TGTGCCAGCAGTGAATTGGGGGAGATAAGCGGGGAGCAGTTCTTC	CASSELGEISGEQFF
TRBV2	.	TRBD1	TRBJ1-4	15	TGTGCCAGCAGTGCGGGGACAGGGGTTGTTGAAAAACTGTTTTTT	CASSAGTGVVEKLFF
TRBV7-2	.	.	TRBJ2-7	15	TGTGCCAGCAGCCTCGTGGGACAAGGTCCGTACGAGCAGTACTTC	CASSLVGQGPYEQYF
TRBV18	.	TRBD1	TRBJ2-5	15	TGTGCCAGCTCCGAGACAGGGACCAACCAAGAGACCCAGTACTTC	CASSETGTNQETQYF
TRBV6-1	.	.	TRBJ2-3	15	TGTGCCAGCAGTGAAACTGGCGGGGGCACAGATACGCAGTATTTT	CASSETGGGTDTQYF
TRBV6-1	few	.	TRBJ1-1	13	TGTGCCAGCAGTGAATCAGCGCTCACTGAAGCTTTCTTT	CASSESALTEAFF
TRBV5-5	once	TRBD2	TRBJ2-5	13	TGTGCCAGCAGCTGGGCGGGGGAAGAGACCCAGTACTTC	CASSWAGEETQYF
TRBV5-4	.	TRBD2	TRBJ2-2	15	TGTGCCAGCAGCTTGGCTCTAGCGGACACCGGGGAGCTGTTTTTT	CASSLALADTGELFF
TRBV5-1	.	TRBD2	TRBJ2-1	18	TGCGCCAGCAACTTAATGACTAGCGGGCTCCTTTCAGGCAATGAGCAGTTCTTC	CASNLMTSGLLSGNEQFF
TRBV19	.	TRBD1	TRBJ1-5	16	TGTGCCAGTAGTAACGAACAGGGGGTGGGCAATCAGCCCCAGCATTTT	CASSNEQGVGNQPQHF
TRBV2	.	.	TRBJ2-7	12	TGTGCCAGCAGTCCGATAGCGGCCGAGCAGTACTTC	CASSPIAAEQYF
TRBV2	.	TRBD2	TRBJ2-4	24	TGTGCCAGCAGTGAATTAGTGGGACTAGCGGGGCTTATTACCGAGAACCTAGCCAAAAACATTCAGTACTTC	CASSELVGLAGLITENLAKNIQYF
TRBV18	.	.	TRBJ1-4	12	TGTGCCAGCTCACCACTAAATGAAAAACTGTTTTTT	CASSPLNEKLFF
TRBV27	.	TRBD1	TRBJ2-7	13	TGTGCCAGCCGCACGGGACAGTGGAACGAGCAGTACTTC	CASRTGQWNEQYF
TRBV9	.	TRBD2	TRBJ2-1	15	TGTGCCAGCAGCACCGCGACTAGCGGGATAGGAGAGCAGTTCTTC	CASSTATSGIGEQFF
TRBV6-1	.	.	TRBJ1-2	15	TGTGCCAGCAGTGAAGCGGGGAACAGGGAAAATGGCTACACCTTC	CASSEAGNRENGYTF
TRBV5-1	.	TRBD2	TRBJ2-7	14	TGCGCCAGCAGCCGGGGGGGGGCGGATTCGGGGCAGTACTTC	CASSRGGADSGQYF
TRBV5-1	.	.	TRBJ1-1	12	TGCGCCAGCAGGCAGGTGAACACTGAAGCTTTCTTT	CASRQVNTEAFF
TRBV19	.	TRBD1	TRBJ1-5	16	TGTGCCAGTAGTAGTAAAGGGACAGTTAGCAATCAGCCCCAGCATTTT	CASSSKGTVSNQPQHF
TRBV2	.	TRBD2	TRBJ2-3	15	TGTGCCAGCAGCAGCGGGAGCCATAGCACAGATACGCAGTATTTT	CASSSGSHSTDTQYF
TRBV11-2	.	TRBD1	TRBJ1-1	14	TGTGCCAGCAGCTCGACAGGGTCGAACACTGAAGCTTTCTTT	CASSSTGSNTEAFF
TRBV7-9	.	TRBD1	TRBJ1-1	14	TGTGCCAGCAGCTTAGGCGGGACAGGCGGTGAAGCTTTCTTT	CASSLGGTGGEAFF
TRBV28	.	.	TRBJ1-4	11	TGTGCCAGCAGTACAAATGAAAAACTGTTTTTT	CASSTNEKLFF
TRBV11-2	.	.	TRBJ2-6	14	TGTGCCAGCAGATACAGGTCTGGGGCCAACGTCCTGACTTTC	CASRYRSGANVLTF
TRBV10-1	.	.	TRBJ1-2	13	TGCGCCAGCAGTGAGCGGGTCGACTATGGCTACACCTTC	CASSERVDYGYTF
TRBV5-1	.	.	TRBJ2-2	16	TGCGCCAGCAGCTTGGCGGGGGTATCAAGCACCGGGGAGCTGTTTTTT	CASSLAGVSSTGELFF
TRBV7-9	.	TRBD2	TRBJ2-5	15	TGTGCCAGCAGCCCCCCCGGGGGAGGGTTAGAGACCCAGTACTTC	CASSPPGGGLETQYF
TRBV5-4	.	.	TRBJ2-7	14	TGTGCCAGCAGCTCCGAGACAGTGCGCTACGAGCAGTACTTC	CASSSETVRYEQYF
TRBV7-7	.	TRBD2	TRBJ2-1	16	TGTGCCAGCAGCACCTCGGGACTAGCGGGATTCAATGAGCAGTTCTTC	CASSTSGLAGFNEQFF
TRBV4-2	.	TRBD1	TRBJ1-2	18	TGTGCCAGCAGCCAAGACCCATCGCCAGGGGGAAGGTACTATGGCTACACCTTC	CASSQDPSPGGRYYGYTF
TRBV7-3	.	.	TRBJ2-1	16	TGTGCCAGCAGCTTAAATAATCAGGGTTCATACAATGAGCAGTTCTTC	CASSLNNQGSYNEQFF
TRBV5-1	.	TRBD1	TRBJ1-1	14	TGCGCCAGCAGCTACGGACAGGGGAACACTGAAGCTTTCTTT	CASSYGQGNTEAFF
TRBV18	.	.	TRBJ1-3	16	TGTGCCAGCTCACCCGACAGGCTAGTCTCTGGAAACACCATATATTTT	CASSPDRLVSGNTIYF
TRBV7-7	.	.	TRBJ2-5	14	TGTGCCAGCAGCCCGGGGACACGCCAAGAGACCCAGTACTTC	CASSPGTRQETQYF
TRBV12-5	.	TRBD1	TRBJ2-7	13	TGTGCTAGTGGTTTGGTCGGGACAGCCGAGCAGTACTTC	CASGLVGTAEQYF
TRBV11-2	.	.	TRBJ2-2	20	TGTGCCAGCAGCTTAGAAGCTCTCCAATCCTGGCGGAGTTACACCGGGGAGCTGTTTTTT	CASSLEALQSWRSYTGELFF